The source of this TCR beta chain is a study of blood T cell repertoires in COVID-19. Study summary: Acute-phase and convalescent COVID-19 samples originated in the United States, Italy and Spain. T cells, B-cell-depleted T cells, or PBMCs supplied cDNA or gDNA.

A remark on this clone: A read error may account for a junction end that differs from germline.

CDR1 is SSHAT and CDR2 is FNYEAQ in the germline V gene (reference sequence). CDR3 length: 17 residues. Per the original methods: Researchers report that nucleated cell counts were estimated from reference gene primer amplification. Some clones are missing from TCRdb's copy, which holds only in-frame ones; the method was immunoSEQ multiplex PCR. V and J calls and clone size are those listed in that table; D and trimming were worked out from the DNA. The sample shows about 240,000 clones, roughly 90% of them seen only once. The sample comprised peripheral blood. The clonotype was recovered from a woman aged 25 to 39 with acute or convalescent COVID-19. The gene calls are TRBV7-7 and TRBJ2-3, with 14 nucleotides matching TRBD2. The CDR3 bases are TGTGCTAGCAGCCCGGGGACTAGCGGGAGAAGCACAGATACGCAGTATTTT. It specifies CASSPGTSGRSTDTQYF.